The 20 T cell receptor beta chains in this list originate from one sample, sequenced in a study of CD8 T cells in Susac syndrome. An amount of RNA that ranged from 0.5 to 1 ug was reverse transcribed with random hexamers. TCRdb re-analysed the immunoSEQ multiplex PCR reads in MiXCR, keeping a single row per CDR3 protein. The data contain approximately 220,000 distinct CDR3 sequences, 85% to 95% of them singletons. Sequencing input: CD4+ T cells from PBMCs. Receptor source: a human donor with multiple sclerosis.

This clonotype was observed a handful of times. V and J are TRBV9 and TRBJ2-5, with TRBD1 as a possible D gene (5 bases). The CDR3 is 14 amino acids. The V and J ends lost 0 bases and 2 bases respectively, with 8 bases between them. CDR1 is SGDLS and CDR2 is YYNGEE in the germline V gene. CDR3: CASSVGAGQETQYF. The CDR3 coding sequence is TGTGCCAGCAGCGTAGGGGCAGGGCAAGAGACCCAGTACTTC.

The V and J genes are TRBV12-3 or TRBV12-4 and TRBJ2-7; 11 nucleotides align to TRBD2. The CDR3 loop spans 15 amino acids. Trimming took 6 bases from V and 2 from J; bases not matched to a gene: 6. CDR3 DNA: TGTGCCAGCAGATACTCTAGCGGGGGGCCCTACGAGCAGTACTTC. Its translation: CASRYSSGGPYEQYF.

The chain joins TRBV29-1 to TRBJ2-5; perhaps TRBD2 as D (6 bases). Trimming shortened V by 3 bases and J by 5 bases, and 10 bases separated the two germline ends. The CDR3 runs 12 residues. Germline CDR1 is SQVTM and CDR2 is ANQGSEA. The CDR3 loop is CSVDGGRETQYF. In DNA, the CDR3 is TGCAGCGTTGACGGGGGTAGGGAGACCCAGTACTTC.

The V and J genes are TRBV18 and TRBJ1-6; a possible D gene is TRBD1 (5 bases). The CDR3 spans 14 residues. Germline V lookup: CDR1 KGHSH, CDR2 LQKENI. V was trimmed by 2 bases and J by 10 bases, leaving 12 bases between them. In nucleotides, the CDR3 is TGTGCCAGCTCACCAGGGGCCGAAGGGTCACCCCTCCACTTT. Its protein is CASSPGAEGSPLHF. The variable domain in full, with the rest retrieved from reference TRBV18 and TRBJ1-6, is NAGVMQNPRHLVRRRGQEARLRCSPMKGHSHVYWYRQLPEEGLKFMVYLQKENIIDESGMPKERFSAEFPKEGPSILRIQQVVRGDSAAYFCASSPGAEGSPLHFGNGTRLTVT.

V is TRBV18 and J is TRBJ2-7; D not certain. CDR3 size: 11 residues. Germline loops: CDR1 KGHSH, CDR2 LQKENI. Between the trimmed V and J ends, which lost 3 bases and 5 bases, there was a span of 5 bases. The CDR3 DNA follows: TGTGCCAGCTCACCCGACAACGAGCAGTACTTC. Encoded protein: CASSPDNEQYF.

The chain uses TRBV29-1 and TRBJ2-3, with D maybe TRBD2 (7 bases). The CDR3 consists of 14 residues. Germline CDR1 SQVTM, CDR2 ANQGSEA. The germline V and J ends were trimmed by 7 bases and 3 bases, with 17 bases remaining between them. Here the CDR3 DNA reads TGCAGCGCCTCCGTTGGGGGGGCAACAGATACGCAGTATTTT. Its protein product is CSASVGGATDTQYF.

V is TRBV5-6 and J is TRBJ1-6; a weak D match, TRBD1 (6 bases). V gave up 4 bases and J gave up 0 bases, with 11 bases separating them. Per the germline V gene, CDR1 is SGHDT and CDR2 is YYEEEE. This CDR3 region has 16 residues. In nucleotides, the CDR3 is TGTGCCAGCAGCGGGGACACCAGCTCCTATAATTCACCCCTCCACTTT. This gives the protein CASSGDTSSYNSPLHF.

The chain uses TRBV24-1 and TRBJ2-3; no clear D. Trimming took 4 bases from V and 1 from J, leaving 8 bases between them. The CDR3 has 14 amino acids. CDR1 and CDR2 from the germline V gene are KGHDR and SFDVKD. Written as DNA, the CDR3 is TGTGCCACCAGTGACCCGGGCGGCACAGATACGCAGTATTTT. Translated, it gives CATSDPGGTDTQYF.

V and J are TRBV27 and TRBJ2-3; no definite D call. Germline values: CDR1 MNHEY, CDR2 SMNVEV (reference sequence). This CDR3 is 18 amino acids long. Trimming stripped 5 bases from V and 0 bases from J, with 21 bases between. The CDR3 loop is CASSRRIPPGPSTDTQYF. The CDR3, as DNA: TGTGCCAGCAGTCGACGGATTCCTCCAGGACCTAGCACAGATACGCAGTATTTT.

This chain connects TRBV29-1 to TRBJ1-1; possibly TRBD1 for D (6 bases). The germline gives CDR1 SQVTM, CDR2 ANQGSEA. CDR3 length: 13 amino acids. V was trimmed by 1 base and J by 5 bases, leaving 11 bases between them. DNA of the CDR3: TGCAGCGTTGAAGTGGGGGCTAGGACTGAAGCTTTCTTT. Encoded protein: CSVEVGARTEAFF.

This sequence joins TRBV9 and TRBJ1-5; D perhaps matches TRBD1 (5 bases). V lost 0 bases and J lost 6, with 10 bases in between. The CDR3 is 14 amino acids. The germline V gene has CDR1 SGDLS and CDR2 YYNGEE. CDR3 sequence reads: CASSVGQGGQPQHF. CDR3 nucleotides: TGTGCCAGCAGCGTAGGTCAGGGAGGTCAGCCCCAGCATTTT.

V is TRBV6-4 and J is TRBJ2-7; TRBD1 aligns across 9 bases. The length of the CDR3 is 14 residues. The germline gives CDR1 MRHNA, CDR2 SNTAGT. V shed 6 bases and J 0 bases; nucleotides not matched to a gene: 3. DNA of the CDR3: TGTGCCAGCAGGCGGGACAGGGTCTCCTACGAGCAGTACTTC. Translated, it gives CASRRDRVSYEQYF.

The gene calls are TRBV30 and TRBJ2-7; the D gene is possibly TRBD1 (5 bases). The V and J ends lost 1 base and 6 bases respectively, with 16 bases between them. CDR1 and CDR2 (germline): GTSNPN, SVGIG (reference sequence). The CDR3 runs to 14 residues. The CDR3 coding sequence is TGTGCCTGGAGTGGTGGGGCGTATTCCCTCGAGCAGTACGTC. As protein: CAWSGGAYSLEQYV.

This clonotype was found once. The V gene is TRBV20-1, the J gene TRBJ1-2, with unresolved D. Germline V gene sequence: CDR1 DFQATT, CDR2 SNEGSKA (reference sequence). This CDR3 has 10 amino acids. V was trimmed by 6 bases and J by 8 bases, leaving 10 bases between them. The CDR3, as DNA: TGCAGTGCCCGTGGTGTGGGCTACACCTTC. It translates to CSARGVGYTF.

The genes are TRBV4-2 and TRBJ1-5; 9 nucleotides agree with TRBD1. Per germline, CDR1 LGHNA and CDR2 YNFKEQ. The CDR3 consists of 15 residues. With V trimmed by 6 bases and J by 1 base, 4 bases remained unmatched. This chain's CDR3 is CASSRDRASNQPQHF. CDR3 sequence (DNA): TGTGCCAGCAGTCGGGACAGGGCGAGCAATCAGCCCCAGCATTTT.

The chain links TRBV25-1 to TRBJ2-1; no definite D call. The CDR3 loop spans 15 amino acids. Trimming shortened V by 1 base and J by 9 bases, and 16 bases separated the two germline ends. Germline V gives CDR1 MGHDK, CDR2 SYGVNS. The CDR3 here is CASSESGRTEGEQFF. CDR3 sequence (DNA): TGTGCCAGCAGTGAATCTGGAAGGACCGAAGGTGAGCAGTTCTTC.

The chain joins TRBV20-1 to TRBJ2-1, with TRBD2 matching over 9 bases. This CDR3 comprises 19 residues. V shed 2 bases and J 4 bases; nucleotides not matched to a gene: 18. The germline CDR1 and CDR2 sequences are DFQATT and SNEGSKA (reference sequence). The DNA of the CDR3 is TGCAGTGCTAGAACCAGCCTTACGGGGCTAGCGGGGAGATACAATGAGCAGTTCTTC. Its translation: CSARTSLTGLAGRYNEQFF.

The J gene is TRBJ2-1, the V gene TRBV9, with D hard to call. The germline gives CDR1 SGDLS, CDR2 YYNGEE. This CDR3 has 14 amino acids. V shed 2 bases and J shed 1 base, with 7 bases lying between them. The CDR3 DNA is TGTGCCAGCAGCGTTATAGGGTCCTACAATGAGCAGTTCTTC. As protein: CASSVIGSYNEQFF.

CDR3 amino acids: CSARGQGGTQPQHF. The CDR3 DNA reads as TGCAGTGCTAGGGGACAGGGGGGGACTCAGCCCCAGCATTTT. The chain has TRBV20-1 and TRBJ1-5; 11 nucleotides agree with TRBD1. The V segment lost 3 bases and the J segment 6 bases; nucleotides outside the gene matches: 4. CDR1 and CDR2 (germline): DFQATT, SNEGSKA (reference sequence). The CDR3 has 14 residues.

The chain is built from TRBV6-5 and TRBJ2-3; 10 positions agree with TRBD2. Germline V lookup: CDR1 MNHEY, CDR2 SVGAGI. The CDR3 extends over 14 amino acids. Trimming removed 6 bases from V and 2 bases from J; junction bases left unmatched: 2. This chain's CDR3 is CASRSGGDTDTQYF. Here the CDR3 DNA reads TGTGCCAGCAGGAGCGGGGGGGACACAGATACGCAGTATTTT.